These 17 T cell receptor beta chains came from one sample sequenced in a study of vaccination effects on CD4 cells after COVID-19. Using viral peptide pools, the ViraFEST assay grew out antigen-specific CD4+ T cells prior to sequencing. Isolating CD4+ T cells followed about 11 days of culture. The healthy vaccine recipients, who had no prior SARS-CoV-2 infection, showed negative nucleocapsid antibodies. These receptors have no identified antigens. Produced via immunoSEQ multiplex PCR; TCRdb's table is partial and in-frame only. The table includes 60,000 to 65,000 clones, around 75% detected once. Sequenced material: CD4+ T cells from PBMCs cultured with HCoV-OC43 spike peptides, taken before COVID-19 vaccination. Subset given: HCoV-OC43 spike overlapping peptide pool stimulation. These TCRs come from a human donor who received a COVID-19 vaccine.

This clone was observed a handful of times. The V and J genes are TRBV5-8 and TRBJ2-5; TRBD1 matches at 7 bases. Germline assignment: CDR1 SGHTS and CDR2 YDEGEE. The CDR3 totals 15 residues. Trimming took 3 bases from V and 5 from J; bases not matched to a gene: 10. The CDR3 DNA follows: TGTGCCAGCAGCTCTGGCCGGACAGGTTTGGAGACCCAGTACTTC. Translating gives CASSSGRTGLETQYF.

The genes are TRBV9 and TRBJ1-4; D unclear. The CDR3 runs 15 residues. V lost 0 bases, J lost 7 bases, and 13 bases lay in between. CDR1 is SGDLS and CDR2 is YYNGEE in the germline V gene. DNA of the CDR3: TGTGCCAGCAGCGTAGGGATGGGCTGGGCTGAAAAACTGTTTTTT. It encodes CASSVGMGWAEKLFF.

The V and J genes are TRBV19 and TRBJ1-2; a possible D gene is TRBD1 (6 bases). The V end was cut by 7 bases, the J end by 4 bases, with 19 bases between. Germline CDR1 LNHDA, CDR2 SQIVND (reference sequence). The CDR3 consists of 15 residues. The CDR3 protein is CASNRASLTGYGYTF. CDR3 coding DNA: TGTGCCAGTAACAGGGCAAGCCTAACCGGCTATGGCTACACCTTC. The whole variable domain, filled in from reference TRBV19 and TRBJ1-2, reads DGGITQSPKYLFRKEGQNVTLSCEQNLNHDAMYWYRQDPGQGLRLIYYSQIVNDFQKGDIAEGYSVSREKKESFPLTVTSAQKNPTAFYLCASNRASLTGYGYTFGSGTRLTVV.

The V call is TRBV6-5, the J call TRBJ2-5; TRBD2 is a possible D gene (7 bases). The ends were cut back, 2 bases at V and 1 base at J, with 11 bases in the middle. The CDR3 totals 15 residues. Germline values: CDR1 MNHEY, CDR2 SVGAGI. The CDR3 spells CASSYRGGGQETQYF. DNA for the CDR3: TGTGCCAGCAGTTACCGAGGGGGGGGCCAAGAGACCCAGTACTTC.

The chain is built from TRBV5-1 and TRBJ1-1, with 10 bases aligning to TRBD1. From germline, CDR1 is SGHRS and CDR2 YFSETQ. The J segment lost 9 bases and the V segment lost 5 bases, leaving 10 bases of the junction unmatched. This CDR3 contains 14 residues. CDR3 amino acids: CASRQTGGARKAFF. CDR3 DNA sequence: TGCGCCAGCAGACAGACAGGGGGCGCACGTAAAGCTTTCTTT.

V gene TRBV9 combines with J gene TRBJ1-2; D might be TRBD1 (5 bases). The V gene's germline CDR1 is SGDLS and CDR2 YYNGEE. Trimming removed 0 bases at V and 5 bases at J, with 17 bases between. The CDR3 sequence is 16 residues long. CDR3: CASSVATGRERYGYTF. Written as DNA, the CDR3 is TGTGCCAGCAGCGTAGCTACAGGCAGGGAAAGATATGGCTACACCTTC.

On this clone: Other DNA sequences in the sample encode the same CDR3. The chain has TRBV7-3 and TRBJ2-5; TRBD1 matches at 9 bases. CDR1 and CDR2 (germline): SGHTA, FQGTGA. After removal of 3 bases from V and 4 bases from J, the junction contained 0 bases not matched to a gene. The CDR3 consists of 13 residues. CDR3 sequence (DNA): TGTGCCAGCAGCTTGACAGGGGGAGAGACCCAGTACTTC. Its protein product is CASSLTGGETQYF.

In DNA, the CDR3 is TGTGCCAGCAGCCAAGAGTGGCCCCTCGGGGAGCAGTTCTTC. It is translated as CASSQEWPLGEQFF. The chain carries TRBV3-1 (or the pseudogene TRBV3-2) and TRBJ2-1; no reliable D call. Trimming removed 0 bases from V and 10 bases from J, with 13 bases in between. The CDR3 sequence is 14 residues long. Germline V gene lookup returns CDR1 LGHDT and CDR2 YNNKEL (reference sequence).

CDR3 in amino acids: CASSSGRHTDTQYF. CDR3 sequence (DNA): TGTGCCAGCAGTTCTGGCAGGCACACAGATACGCAGTATTTT. This sequence joins TRBV6-5 and TRBJ2-3; the D is unclear. The length of the CDR3 is 14 residues. V shed 4 bases and J shed 2 bases, with 10 bases lying between them. Germline loops: CDR1 MNHEY, CDR2 SVGAGI.

The chain has TRBV18 and TRBJ1-1; D unclear. Trimming pared 0 bases from V and 5 bases from J, leaving 10 bases between. This CDR3 region has 14 residues. Germline V lookup: CDR1 KGHSH, CDR2 LQKENI. CDR3: CASSPPSLDTEAFF. In DNA form, the CDR3 reads TGTGCCAGCTCACCACCCTCTCTCGATACTGAAGCTTTCTTT. The whole variable domain, remainder taken from reference TRBV18 and TRBJ1-1, is NAGVMQNPRHLVRRRGQEARLRCSPMKGHSHVYWYRQLPEEGLKFMVYLQKENIIDESGMPKERFSAEFPKEGPSILRIQQVVRGDSAAYFCASSPPSLDTEAFFGQGTRLTVV.

This clone was detected a few times. The rearrangement links TRBV28 to TRBJ2-7; 7 positions agree with TRBD1. The CDR3 loop spans 14 amino acids. CDR1 and CDR2 from the germline V gene are MDHEN and SYDVKM. The ends lost 6 bases at V and 0 bases at J; junction bases unmatched: 5. This CDR3 is CASSPDRSSYEQYV. For the CDR3, the DNA is TGTGCCAGCAGCCCGGACAGGAGCTCCTACGAGCAGTACGTC.

The chain joins TRBV27 to TRBJ2-2, with D possibly being TRBD1 (6 bases). The V end lost 10 bases, the J end lost 4 bases, and 16 bases lay between the germline ends. The CDR3 is 14 residues long. Germline CDR1 is MNHEY and CDR2 is SMNVEV (reference sequence). The CDR3 sequence is CATHKGGPTGELFF. DNA of the CDR3: TGTGCCACCCATAAAGGGGGACCCACCGGGGAGCTGTTTTTT.

The V and J genes are TRBV7-2 and TRBJ2-3, with 7 bases lining up with TRBD2. Germline lookup yields CDR1 SGHTA and CDR2 FQGNSA. Germline trimming cut 1 base from V and 2 bases from J; bases unmatched to any gene: 9. CDR3 length: 17 residues. The CDR3 here is CASSLGVGGGPTDTQYF. CDR3 nucleotide sequence: TGTGCCAGCAGCTTAGGGGTTGGGGGGGGTCCCACAGATACGCAGTATTTT.

CDR3 bases: TGTGCCACCAGTGATTCGAGGGGACTAGCTTCCGGGGAGCTGTTTTTT. It yields the protein CATSDSRGLASGELFF. This chain connects TRBV24-1 to TRBJ2-2; 9 bases are shared with TRBD2. V gave up 2 bases and J gave up 6 bases; unmatched junction bases: 6. There are 16 residues in the CDR3. Germline V gives CDR1 KGHDR, CDR2 SFDVKD.

This CDR3 is CASKREWETQYF. In DNA, the CDR3 is TGTGCCAGCAAGAGGGAGTGGGAGACCCAGTACTTC. The rearrangement uses TRBV6-5 and TRBJ2-5; maybe TRBD2 (5 bases). The CDR3 sequence is 12 residues long. Germline CDR1 is MNHEY and CDR2 is SVGAGI. Between the trimmed V and J ends, which lost 7 bases and 5 bases, there was a span of 11 bases.

The chain combines TRBV18 with TRBJ2-7, with TRBD1 identical over 10 bases. CDR3 length: 15 amino acids. Germline assignment: CDR1 KGHSH and CDR2 LQKENI. V dropped 6 bases and J dropped 7; count of bases not matched to a gene: 12. The CDR3 DNA reads as TGTGCCAGCTCCCTGGGGGGGACAGGGGCTAAAGAGCAGTACGTC. Translating it yields CASSLGGTGAKEQYV.

The chain is built from TRBV5-1 and TRBJ1-4, with a possible D match to TRBD1 (6 bases). The germline V gene encodes CDR1 SGHRS and CDR2 YFSETQ. Trimming removed 1 base from V and 7 bases from J, with 11 bases in between. This CDR3 region has 14 residues. The CDR3 DNA reads TGCGCCAGCAGCTTGTTGGGGGGCGCTGAAAAACTGTTTTTT. Protein product: CASSLLGGAEKLFF.